The clone carrying this TCR beta chain was picked up many times. The sample comes from a study of T-cell reconstitution after alpha-beta-depleted transplantation in children. Molecular barcoding with unique molecular identifiers was used for the TCRbeta library. MiXCR, run by TCRdb on the PCR reads, gives a single entry per CDR3 protein. Of 150,000 to 200,000 distinct CDR3 sequences in the sample, more than 6.5% were seen once. V dropped 1 base and J dropped 0 bases, with 6 bases sitting between them. The CDR3 loop spans 16 amino acids. Per the germline V gene, CDR1 is KGHDR and CDR2 is SFDVKD. The receptor was derived from a human donor who donated a stem cell graft to a child with Wiskott-Aldrich syndrome. V is TRBV24-1 and J is TRBJ2-6; D remains unclear. The specimen comprised PBMCs from the stem cell graft donor, sampled from the stem cell graft. The CDR3 protein is CATSDFTGSGANVLTF. For the CDR3, the DNA is TGTGCCACCAGTGATTTTACCGGCTCTGGGGCCAACGTCCTGACTTTC.